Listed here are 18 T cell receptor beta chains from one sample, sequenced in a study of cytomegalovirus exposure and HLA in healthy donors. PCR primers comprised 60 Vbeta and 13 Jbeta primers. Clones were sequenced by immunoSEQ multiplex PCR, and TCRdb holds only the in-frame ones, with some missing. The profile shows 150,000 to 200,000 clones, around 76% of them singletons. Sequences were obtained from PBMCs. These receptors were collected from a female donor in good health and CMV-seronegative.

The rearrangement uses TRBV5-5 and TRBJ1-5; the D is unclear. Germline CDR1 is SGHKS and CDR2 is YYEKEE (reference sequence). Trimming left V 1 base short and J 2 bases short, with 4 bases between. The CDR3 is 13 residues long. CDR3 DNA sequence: TGTGCCAGCAGCTTGCAGGGCAATCAGCCCCAGCATTTT. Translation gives CASSLQGNQPQHF.

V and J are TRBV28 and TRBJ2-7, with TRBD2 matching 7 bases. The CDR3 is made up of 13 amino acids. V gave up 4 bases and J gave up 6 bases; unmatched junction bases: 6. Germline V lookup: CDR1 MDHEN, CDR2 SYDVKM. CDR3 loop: CASSSPWGGEQYF. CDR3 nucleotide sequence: TGTGCCAGCAGTTCCCCCTGGGGGGGCGAGCAGTACTTC.

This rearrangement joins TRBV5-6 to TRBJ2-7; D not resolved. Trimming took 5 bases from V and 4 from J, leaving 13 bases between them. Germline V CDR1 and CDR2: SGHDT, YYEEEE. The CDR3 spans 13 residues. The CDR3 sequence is CASSSAAVYEQYF. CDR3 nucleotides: TGTGCCAGCAGTTCCGCGGCGGTTTACGAGCAGTACTTC.

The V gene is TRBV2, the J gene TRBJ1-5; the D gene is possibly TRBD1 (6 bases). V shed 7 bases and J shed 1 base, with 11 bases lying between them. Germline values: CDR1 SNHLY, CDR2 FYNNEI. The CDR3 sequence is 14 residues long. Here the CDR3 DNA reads TGTGCCAGCAAGGATACAGGGAGCAATCAGCCCCAGCATTTT. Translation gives CASKDTGSNQPQHF.

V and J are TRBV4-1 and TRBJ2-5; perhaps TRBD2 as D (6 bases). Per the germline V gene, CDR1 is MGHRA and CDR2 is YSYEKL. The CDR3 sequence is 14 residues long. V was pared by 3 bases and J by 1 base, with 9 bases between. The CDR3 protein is CASSQLAIQETQYF. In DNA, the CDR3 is TGCGCCAGCAGCCAGCTAGCGATCCAAGAGACCCAGTACTTC.

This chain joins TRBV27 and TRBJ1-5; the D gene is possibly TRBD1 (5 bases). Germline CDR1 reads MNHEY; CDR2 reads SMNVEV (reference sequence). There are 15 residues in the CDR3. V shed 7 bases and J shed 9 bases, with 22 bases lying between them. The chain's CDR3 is CASTRERGGTGPQHF. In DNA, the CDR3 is TGTGCCAGCACCCGAGAAAGGGGCGGGACTGGGCCCCAGCATTTT.

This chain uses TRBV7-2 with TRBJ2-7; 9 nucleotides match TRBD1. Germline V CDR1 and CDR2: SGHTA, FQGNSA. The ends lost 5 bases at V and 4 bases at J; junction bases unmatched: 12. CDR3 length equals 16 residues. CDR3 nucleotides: TGTGCCAGCAGCCCACAAACCGGGACAGGGCTATACGAGCAGTACTTC. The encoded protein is CASSPQTGTGLYEQYF.

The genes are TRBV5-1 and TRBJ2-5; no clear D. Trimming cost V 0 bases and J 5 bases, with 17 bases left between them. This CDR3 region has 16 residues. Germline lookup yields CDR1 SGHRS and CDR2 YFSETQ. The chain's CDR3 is CASSLEVGSGSETQYF. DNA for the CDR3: TGCGCCAGCAGCTTGGAAGTCGGTTCAGGATCCGAGACCCAGTACTTC.

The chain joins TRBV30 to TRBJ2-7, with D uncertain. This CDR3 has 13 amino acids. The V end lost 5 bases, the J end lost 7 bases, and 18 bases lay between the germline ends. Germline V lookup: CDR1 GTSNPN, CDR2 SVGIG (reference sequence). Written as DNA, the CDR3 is TGTGCCTGGGCTACCGGGTCGGGTTTGGAGCAGTACTTC. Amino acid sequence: CAWATGSGLEQYF.

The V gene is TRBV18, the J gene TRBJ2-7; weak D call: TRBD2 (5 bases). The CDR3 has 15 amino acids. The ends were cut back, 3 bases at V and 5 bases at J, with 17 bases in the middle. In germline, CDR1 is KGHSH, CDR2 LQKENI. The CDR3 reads CASSPPGINGHEQYF. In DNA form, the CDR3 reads TGTGCCAGCTCACCCCCGGGGATCAACGGCCACGAGCAGTACTTC.

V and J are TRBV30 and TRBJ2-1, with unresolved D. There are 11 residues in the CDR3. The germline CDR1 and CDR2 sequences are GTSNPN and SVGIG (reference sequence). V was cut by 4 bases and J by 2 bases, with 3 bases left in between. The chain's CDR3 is CAWTAYNEQFF. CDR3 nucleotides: TGTGCCTGGACTGCCTACAATGAGCAGTTCTTC.

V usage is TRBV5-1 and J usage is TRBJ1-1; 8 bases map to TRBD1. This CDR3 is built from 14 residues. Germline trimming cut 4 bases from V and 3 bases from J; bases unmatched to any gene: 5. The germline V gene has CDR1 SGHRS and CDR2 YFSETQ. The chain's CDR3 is CASSEQGGHTEAFF. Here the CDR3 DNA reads TGCGCCAGCAGCGAACAGGGGGGTCACACTGAAGCTTTCTTT. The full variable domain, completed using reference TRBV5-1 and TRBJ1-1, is KAGVTQTPRYLIKTRGQQVTLSCSPISGHRSVSWYQQTPGQGLQFLFEYFSETQRNKGNFPGRFSGRQFSNSRSEMNVSTLELGDSALYLCASSEQGGHTEAFFGQGTRLTVV.

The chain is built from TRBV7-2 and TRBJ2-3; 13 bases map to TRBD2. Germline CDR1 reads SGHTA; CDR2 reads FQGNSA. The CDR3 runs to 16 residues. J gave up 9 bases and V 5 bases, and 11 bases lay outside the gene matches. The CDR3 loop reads CASSRTSGGAPGTQYF. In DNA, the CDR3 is TGTGCCAGCAGCCGAACTAGCGGGGGGGCCCCAGGGACGCAGTATTTT.

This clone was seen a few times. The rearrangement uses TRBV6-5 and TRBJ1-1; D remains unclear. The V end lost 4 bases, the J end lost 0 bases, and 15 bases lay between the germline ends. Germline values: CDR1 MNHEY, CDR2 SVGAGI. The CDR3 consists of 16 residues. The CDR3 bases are TGTGCCAGCAGTTCTCGGTCCGCCACCCTGAACACTGAAGCTTTCTTT. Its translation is CASSSRSATLNTEAFF.

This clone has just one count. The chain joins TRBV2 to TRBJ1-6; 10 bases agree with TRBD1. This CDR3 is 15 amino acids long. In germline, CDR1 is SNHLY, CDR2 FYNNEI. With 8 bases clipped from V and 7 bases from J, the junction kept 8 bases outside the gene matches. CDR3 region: CASGQGGGGNSPLHF. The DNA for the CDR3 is TGTGCCAGCGGACAGGGGGGGGGTGGGAATTCACCCCTCCACTTT. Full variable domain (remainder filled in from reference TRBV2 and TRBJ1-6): EPEVTQTPSHQVTQMGQEVILRCVPISNHLYFYWYRQILGQKVEFLVSFYNNEISEKSEIFDDQFSVERPDGSNFTLKIRSTKLEDSAMYFCASGQGGGGNSPLHFGNGTRLTVT.

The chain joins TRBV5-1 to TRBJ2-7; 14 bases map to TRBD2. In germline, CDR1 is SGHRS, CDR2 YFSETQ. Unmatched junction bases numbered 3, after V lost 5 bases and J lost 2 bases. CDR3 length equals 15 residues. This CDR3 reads CASRRLAGGTYEQYF. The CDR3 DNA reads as TGCGCCAGCAGGAGACTAGCGGGAGGGACCTACGAGCAGTACTTC.

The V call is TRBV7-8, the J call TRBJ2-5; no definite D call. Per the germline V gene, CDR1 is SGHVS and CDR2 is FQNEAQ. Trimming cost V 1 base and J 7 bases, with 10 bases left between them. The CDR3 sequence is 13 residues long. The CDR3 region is CASSLEEAATQYF. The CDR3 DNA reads TGTGCCAGCAGCTTAGAAGAGGCGGCGACCCAGTACTTC.

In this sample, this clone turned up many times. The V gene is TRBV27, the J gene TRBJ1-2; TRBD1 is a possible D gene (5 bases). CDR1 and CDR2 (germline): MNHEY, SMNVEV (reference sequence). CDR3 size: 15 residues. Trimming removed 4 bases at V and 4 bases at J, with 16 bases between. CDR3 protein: CASSSTGWRPYGYTF. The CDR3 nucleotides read TGTGCCAGCAGTTCAACAGGATGGAGACCCTATGGCTACACCTTC.